This TCR beta chain was documented in a study of cytomegalovirus exposure and HLA in healthy donors. Study results and limitations: Previously analyzed data showed that most TCR beta V segments were productive at a frequency of about 87% or about 30%.

While unrecorded immune exposures were likely, the donors were nominally healthy when sampled. The table lists this clone with a count of one. Its target is unknown. It was with 60 Vbeta and 13 Jbeta primers that the PCR ran. Generated by immunoSEQ multiplex PCR, the TCRdb table keeps only in-frame clones and is missing some. Among 100,000 or so clones listed, more than 75% were seen once. In germline, CDR1 is MDHEN, CDR2 SYDVKM. This CDR3 comprises 16 residues. The J segment lost 2 bases and the V segment lost 3 bases, leaving 7 bases of the junction unmatched. V usage is TRBV28 and J usage is TRBJ1-5, with 7 positions matching TRBD1. The clonotype was recovered from a woman between 50 and 59 years old in good health and CMV-seropositive. The sample was PBMCs. CDR3: CASSFLSRGGNQPQHF. The CDR3 nucleotides read TGTGCCAGCAGTTTTCTTTCCAGGGGGGGCAATCAGCCCCAGCATTTT.